These 26 T cell receptor beta chains were sequenced from one sample in a study of cytomegalovirus exposure and HLA in healthy donors. PCR was performed using 60 Vbeta and 13 Jbeta primers. Assay used: immunoSEQ multiplex PCR; TCRdb lists only in-frame clones, some missing. The sample yields some 150,000 clones, roughly 80% seen once. The source material was PBMCs. These receptors came from a man aged 25-45 years in good health and CMV-seronegative.

V usage is TRBV5-1 and J usage is TRBJ2-7, with a weak D call TRBD2 (5 bases). The CDR3 extends over 14 amino acids. CDR1 SGHRS and CDR2 YFSETQ come from the germline V gene. Trimming left V 0 bases short and J 0 bases short, with 7 bases between. CDR3 bases: TGCGCCAGCAGCTTGGGAACTAGCTCCTACGAGCAGTACTTC. Protein product: CASSLGTSSYEQYF.

CDR3 loop: CASSLEGLVNIQYF. As DNA, the CDR3 is TGTGCCAGCAGCTTAGAAGGACTGGTGAACATTCAGTACTTC. The J gene is TRBJ2-4, the V gene TRBV11-2; tentatively, D is TRBD2 (5 bases). Between the trimmed V and J ends, which lost 0 bases and 7 bases, there was a span of 10 bases. The CDR3 sequence is 14 residues long. CDR1 is SGHAT, CDR2 FQNNGV, per germline.

This chain uses TRBV25-1 with TRBJ2-1, with D perhaps TRBD2 (5 bases). The CDR3 covers 13 residues. Germline CDR1 MGHDK, CDR2 SYGVNS. Deletions cut 4 bases from V and 10 bases from J, with 14 bases between. The chain's CDR3 is CASSGPSQREQFF. CDR3 in DNA: TGTGCCAGCAGTGGGCCGAGTCAGCGGGAGCAGTTCTTC.

This sequence joins TRBV27 and TRBJ1-2, with 8 bases identical to TRBD1. The V and J ends lost 0 bases and 0 bases, in that order; junction bases with no gene match: 6. Germline CDR1 MNHEY, CDR2 SMNVEV (reference sequence). The CDR3 length is 17 residues. CDR3 protein: CASSLSGQALTNYGYTF. The CDR3 nucleotides are TGTGCCAGCAGTTTATCGGGACAGGCTCTAACTAACTATGGCTACACCTTC.

This sequence joins TRBV25-1 and TRBJ2-3; 7 bases fit TRBD2. Germline trimming cut 4 bases from V and 7 bases from J; bases unmatched to any gene: 8. CDR3 length: 14 amino acids. CDR1 is MGHDK, CDR2 SYGVNS, per germline. CDR3 protein: CASSAYGEGNTQYF. CDR3 in DNA: TGTGCCAGCAGTGCTTACGGGGAGGGGAATACGCAGTATTTT. The full variable domain, with the rest looked up from reference TRBV25-1 and TRBJ2-3, is EADIYQTPRYLVIGTGKKITLECSQTMGHDKMYWYQQDPGMELHLIHYSYGVNSTEKGDLSSESTVSRIRTEHFPLTLESARPSHTSQYLCASSAYGEGNTQYFGPGTRLTVL.

A note on this clone: At the DNA level, this CDR3 is encoded by other sequences in the same sample as well. The V gene is TRBV28, the J gene TRBJ2-7; D is possibly TRBD1 (6 bases). From germline, CDR1 is MDHEN and CDR2 SYDVKM. CDR3 length: 13 residues. Deletions cut 5 bases from V and 3 bases from J, with 11 bases between. The CDR3 loop is CASSPPDSYEQYF. CDR3 sequence (DNA): TGTGCCAGCAGTCCCCCGGACAGCTACGAGCAGTACTTC. The complete variable domain, with remaining parts taken from reference TRBV28 and TRBJ2-7, reads DVKVTQSSRYLVKRTGEKVFLECVQDMDHENMFWYRQDPGLGLRLIYFSYDVKMKEKGDIPEGYSVSREKKERFSLILESASTNQTSMYLCASSPPDSYEQYFGPGTRLTVT.

CDR3 residues: CASSPPGGEAFF. As DNA, the CDR3 is TGTGCCAGCAGCCCTCCGGGGGGGGAAGCTTTCTTT. This chain connects TRBV16 to TRBJ1-1, with D perhaps TRBD1 (5 bases). Germline V gene data show CDR1 as KGHSY and CDR2 as FQNENV. The CDR3 is 12 amino acids. The V end lost 4 bases, the J end lost 8 bases, and 11 bases lay between the germline ends.

V gene TRBV5-8 combines with J gene TRBJ2-3; 11 bases match TRBD2. The junction had 22 bases not matched to a gene; V was cut back by 0 bases and J by 10 bases. Germline V gene lookup returns CDR1 SGHTS and CDR2 YDEGEE. This CDR3 region has 20 residues. CDR3 sequence reads: CASSLVSGVLAGAIKDSQYF. The DNA of the CDR3 is TGTGCCAGCAGCTTGGTTTCGGGAGTACTAGCGGGGGCCATAAAGGACTCGCAGTATTTT.

The J gene is TRBJ2-2, the V gene TRBV18; 8 nucleotides align to TRBD2. This CDR3 has 18 amino acids. The germline CDR1 and CDR2 sequences are KGHSH and LQKENI. V gave up 4 bases and J gave up 4 bases; unmatched junction bases: 14. This CDR3 is CASSLLQERLARTGELFF. DNA of the CDR3: TGTGCCAGCTCACTCCTCCAAGAACGACTAGCGCGCACCGGGGAGCTGTTTTTT.

DNA of the CDR3: TGTGCCAGCAGTCCTCCCGGGGGGGGAGCTTTCTTT. It codes for CASSPPGGGAFF. The chain combines TRBV27 with TRBJ1-1; D might be TRBD1 (5 bases). Between the trimmed V and J ends, which lost 5 bases and 10 bases, there was a span of 14 bases. CDR1 and CDR2 (germline): MNHEY, SMNVEV (reference sequence). The CDR3 sequence is 12 residues long.

The rearrangement links TRBV9 to TRBJ1-6; 8 bases align to TRBD1. V lost 10 bases and J lost 7; bases outside the gene matches: 13. The CDR3 runs to 15 residues. Germline V lookup: CDR1 SGDLS, CDR2 YYNGEE. The CDR3 nucleotides read TGTGCCTCCCAACCAGGGGGCTTTGGGAATTCACCCCTCCACTTT. Encoded protein: CASQPGGFGNSPLHF.

This clone was counted a single time. The chain links TRBV11-1 to TRBJ2-2; TRBD2 matches 8 bases. Germline assignment: CDR1 SGHAT and CDR2 FQDESV (reference sequence). V dropped 0 bases and J dropped 8; count of bases not matched to a gene: 8. CDR3 size: 16 residues. The CDR3 DNA sequence: TGTGCCAGCAGCTTAGCGGGGACTAGTGGTACGGGGGAGCTGTTTTTT. It translates to CASSLAGTSGTGELFF.

The chain carries TRBV6-1 and TRBJ1-1; 7 nucleotides align to TRBD1. CDR1 and CDR2 from the germline V gene are MNHNS and SASEGT. V lost 8 bases and J lost 3; bases outside the gene matches: 6. This CDR3 contains 13 residues. Written as DNA, the CDR3 is TGTGCCAGCGGGGGACAGCGCGACACTGAAGCTTTCTTT. Translation gives CASGGQRDTEAFF.

This chain links TRBV6-5 with TRBJ1-6; D uncertain. V was clipped by 2 bases and J by 0 bases, with 8 bases between them. CDR3 length: 16 residues. Looked up from germline, CDR1 is MNHEY and CDR2 is SVGAGI. Written as DNA, the CDR3 is TGTGCCAGCAGTTACGGCTCAGACTCCTATAATTCACCCCTCCACTTT. Its protein product is CASSYGSDSYNSPLHF.

In its sample, this clone was seen once. This chain joins TRBV29-1 and TRBJ2-1; 10 bases are shared with TRBD1. The CDR3 totals 16 residues. V lost 1 base and J lost 9; bases outside the gene matches: 12. Germline V gene sequence: CDR1 SQVTM, CDR2 ANQGSEA. CDR3 bases: TGCAGCGTTGAAGGGGGCTTGGACAGGGGGTTGGGTGAGCAGTTCTTC. Protein product: CSVEGGLDRGLGEQFF.

This chain uses TRBV4-2 with TRBJ2-1, with TRBD2 matching 9 bases. Germline values: CDR1 LGHNA, CDR2 YNFKEQ. V lost 4 bases, J lost 4 bases, and 11 bases stayed unmatched. This CDR3 has 17 residues. CDR3 in DNA: TGTGCCAGCAGCCCGTTAGCGGGAGAGGGGGGTTACAATGAGCAGTTCTTC. It is translated as CASSPLAGEGGYNEQFF.

The chain joins TRBV10-3 to TRBJ1-3; D call uncertain. The CDR3 totals 16 residues. Germline CDR1 reads ENHRY; CDR2 reads SYGVKD. Between the trimmed V and J ends, which lost 6 bases and 0 bases, there was a span of 15 bases. Here the CDR3 reads CAISLEGPSSGNTIYF. The CDR3 DNA reads TGTGCCATCAGCCTCGAGGGCCCGAGCTCTGGAAACACCATATATTTT.

V and J are TRBV28 and TRBJ1-2, with D perhaps TRBD1 (6 bases). CDR1 MDHEN and CDR2 SYDVKM come from the germline V gene. V dropped 6 bases and J dropped 8 bases, with 13 bases sitting between them. This CDR3 is 12 amino acids long. CDR3 DNA: TGTGCCAGCAGCCCAACAGGGTACGGCTACACCTTC. Protein sequence: CASSPTGYGYTF.

CDR3 protein: CARSPPTSGQSSYNEQFF. In DNA, the CDR3 is TGTGCCAGAAGCCCACCGACTAGCGGCCAGAGCTCCTACAATGAGCAGTTCTTC. The chain combines TRBV5-3 with TRBJ2-1; 9 bases are a match to TRBD2. TRBV5-3 is known as an ORF, though its function is uncertain. V dropped 4 bases and J dropped 0; count of bases not matched to a gene: 11. This CDR3 spans 18 amino acids.

CDR3 residues: CASSRDSGRAWDTQYF. Here the CDR3 DNA reads TGTGCCAGCAGCCGAGATAGCGGGAGGGCCTGGGATACGCAGTATTTT. The chain uses TRBV7-3 and TRBJ2-3; 11 bases are a match to TRBD2. CDR3 size: 16 residues. From germline, CDR1 is SGHTA and CDR2 FQGTGA. Germline trimming cut 5 bases from V and 6 bases from J; bases unmatched to any gene: 10.

The chain joins TRBV19 to TRBJ1-1; 7 bases line up with TRBD1. The CDR3 contains 16 residues. After removal of 5 bases from V and 0 bases from J, the junction contained 9 bases not matched to a gene. Per the germline V gene, CDR1 is LNHDA and CDR2 is SQIVND (reference sequence). The CDR3 region has the DNA TGTGCCAGTAGTCCAGGACAGGCGTCAATGAACACTGAAGCTTTCTTT. It is translated as CASSPGQASMNTEAFF.

The chain uses TRBV5-1 and TRBJ2-1, with a tentative D call TRBD1 (6 bases). This CDR3 has 16 amino acids. The V end was cut by 0 bases, the J end by 2 bases, with 12 bases between. Germline CDR1 reads SGHRS; CDR2 reads YFSETQ. CDR3 protein: CASSLAEQGPYNEQFF. In nucleotides, the CDR3 is TGCGCCAGCAGCTTGGCCGAACAGGGACCCTACAATGAGCAGTTCTTC.

This clone was found once. The gene calls are TRBV29-1 and TRBJ1-2, with 9 bases aligning to TRBD1. CDR1 is SQVTM, CDR2 ANQGSEA, per germline. The CDR3 length is 13 residues. The V and J ends lost 7 bases and 7 bases, in that order; junction bases with no gene match: 10. The CDR3 nucleotides are TGCAGCGCCGGAACAGGGGGCGCAGCTGGCTACACCTTC. Its translation is CSAGTGGAAGYTF.

V is TRBV15 and J is TRBJ2-6; 12 positions agree with TRBD1. V was pared by 4 bases and J by 3 bases, with 10 bases of the junction left unmatched. Germline CDR1 LNHNV, CDR2 YYDKDF (reference sequence). This CDR3 is 19 amino acids long. CDR3 coding DNA: TGTGCCACCAGCACCCCCCAGGGACAGGGGGCTGATGGGGCCAACGTCCTGACTTTC. The encoded protein is CATSTPQGQGADGANVLTF.

V usage is TRBV14 and J usage is TRBJ2-2; the match to TRBD2 covers 9 bases. V was pared by 1 base and J by 4 bases, with 4 bases of the junction left unmatched. The CDR3 contains 16 residues. Per the germline V gene, CDR1 is SGHDN and CDR2 is FVKESK. The CDR3 is CASSQGLAGPTGELFF. The CDR3 nucleotides are TGTGCCAGCAGCCAAGGGCTAGCGGGGCCCACCGGGGAGCTGTTTTTT.

This chain connects TRBV28 to TRBJ2-3; TRBD1 matches 7 bases. This CDR3 comprises 18 residues. V shed 1 base and J 4 bases; nucleotides not matched to a gene: 14. Germline values: CDR1 MDHEN, CDR2 SYDVKM. Here the CDR3 DNA reads TGTGCCAGCAGTTTATCTGGAGGTACGACAGGGTTTCCAGATACGCAGTATTTT. It translates to CASSLSGGTTGFPDTQYF.